This T cell receptor beta chain was found in a study of T cell repertoires in cytomegalovirus infection. Study at large: Signatures in public TCR beta sequences pointed to both CMV infection and matching HLA type.

Whole-study findings and limits: Adding up the frequency of public TCR beta families identified people who carried CMV plus the relevant HLA. The study found HLA-C-restricted CMV-specific TCR beta clonotypes dominating the ex vivo response.

The ends were cut back, 4 bases at V and 0 bases at J, with 13 bases in the middle. The length of the CDR3 is 15 residues. The germline CDR1 and CDR2 sequences are SGHDT and YYEEEE. TCRdb reanalysed the reads using MiXCR and keeps one entry per CDR3 protein. The sample holds under 850,000 distinct CDR3 sequences, less than 40% seen once. This clonotype has a handful of counts. Its antigen is as yet unknown. This chain joins TRBV5-6 and TRBJ1-1; weak D call: TRBD1 (6 bases). This clonotype originated in a human donor in good health (CMV status not recorded). Some clones in this sample may be carry-over from other donors' samples. The sample comprised PBMCs. The CDR3 DNA is TGTGCCAGCAGCACCGTGACAGGAGTGAACACTGAAGCTTTCTTT. Protein sequence: CASSTVTGVNTEAFF.